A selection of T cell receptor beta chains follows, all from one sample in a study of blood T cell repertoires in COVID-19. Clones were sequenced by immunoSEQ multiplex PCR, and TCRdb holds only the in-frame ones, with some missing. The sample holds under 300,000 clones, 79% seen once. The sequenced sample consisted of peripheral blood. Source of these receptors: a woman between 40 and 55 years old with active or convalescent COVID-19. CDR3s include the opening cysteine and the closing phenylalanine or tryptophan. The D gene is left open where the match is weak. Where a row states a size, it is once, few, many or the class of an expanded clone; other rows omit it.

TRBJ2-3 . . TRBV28 CASKGGQYRTDTQYF TGTGCCAGCAAAGGCGGACAGTATCGCACAGATACGCAGTATTTT
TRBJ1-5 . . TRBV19 CASSIGHIRNQPQHF TGTGCCAGTAGTATAGGGCACATCAGGAATCAGCCCCAGCATTTT
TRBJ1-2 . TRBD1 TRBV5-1 CASSLDGTAYYGYTF TGCGCCAGCAGCTTGGACGGGACAGCTTACTATGGCTACACCTTC
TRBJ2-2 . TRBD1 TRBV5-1 CASSSFGTGTGELFF TGCGCCAGCAGCTCCTTCGGGACAGGGACCGGGGAGCTGTTTTTT
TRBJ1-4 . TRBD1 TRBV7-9 CASGGTVNEKLFF TGTGCCAGCGGCGGGACAGTAAATGAAAAACTGTTTTTT
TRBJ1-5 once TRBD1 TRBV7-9 CASSHLRDSDSNQPQHF TGTGCCAGCAGTCATCTTAGGGACAGCGATAGCAATCAGCCCCAGCATTTT
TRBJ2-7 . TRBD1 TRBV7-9 CASSLGTGIHEQYF TGTGCCAGCAGCTTAGGGACAGGGATCCACGAGCAGTACTTC
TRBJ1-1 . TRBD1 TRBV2 CASSDIQQGSEAFF TGTGCCAGCAGTGACATTCAACAGGGGTCTGAAGCTTTCTTT
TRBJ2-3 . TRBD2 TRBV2 CASSWLAGGLIDTQYF TGTGCCAGCTCCTGGCTAGCGGGGGGCCTGATAGATACGCAGTATTTT
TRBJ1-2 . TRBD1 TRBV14 CASSQSTGTGVGYTF TGTGCCAGCAGCCAAAGCACCGGGACAGGGGTCGGCTACACCTTC
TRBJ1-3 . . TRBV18 CASSPGLLSSGNTIYF TGTGCCAGCTCCCCCGGGTTGTTGAGCTCTGGAAACACCATATATTTT
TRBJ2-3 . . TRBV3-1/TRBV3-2 CASSQAGTRFTDTQYF TGTGCCAGCAGCCAAGCCGGGACAAGATTCACAGATACGCAGTATTTT
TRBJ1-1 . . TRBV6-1 CASSEGGQYTEAFF TGTGCCAGCAGTGAAGGAGGGCAATACACTGAAGCTTTCTTT
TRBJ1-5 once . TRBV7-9 CASNMGGGLYSNQPQHF TGTGCCAGCAACATGGGTGGAGGTCTATATAGCAATCAGCCCCAGCATTTT
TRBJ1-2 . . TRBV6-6 CASSPGTTMGYTF TGTGCCAGCAGCCCCGGGACAACTATGGGCTACACCTTC
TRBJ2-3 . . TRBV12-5 CASGFEGLSGPDTQYF TGTGCTAGTGGTTTCGAAGGACTGTCGGGCCCAGATACGCAGTATTTT
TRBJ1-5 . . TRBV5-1 CASSPDGVWNQPQHF TGCGCCAGCAGCCCCGACGGGGTATGGAATCAGCCCCAGCATTTT
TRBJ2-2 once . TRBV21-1 CASRNRGNTGELFF TGTGCCAGCAGAAACAGGGGGAACACCGGGGAGCTGTTTTTT
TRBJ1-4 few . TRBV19 CASSTTWEKLFF TGTGCCAGTAGTACAACATGGGAAAAACTGTTTTTT
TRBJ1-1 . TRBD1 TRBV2 CASSSQGAEAFF TGTGCCAGCAGTAGTCAGGGGGCTGAAGCTTTCTTT
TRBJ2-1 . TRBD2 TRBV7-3 CASSPLAGVSYNEQFF TGTGCCAGCAGCCCCCTAGCGGGGGTTTCCTACAATGAGCAGTTCTTC